This T cell receptor beta chain appears in the sequencing data of a study of blood T cell repertoires in COVID-19. About the study: COVID-19 samples, acute and convalescent, were from the United States, Italy and Spain. In each case, the material was cDNA or gDNA derived from T cells, B-cell-depleted T cells, or PBMCs.

The CDR3 runs 17 residues. The germline V gene encodes CDR1 LGHDT and CDR2 YNNKEL (reference sequence). Trimming stripped 4 bases from V and 7 bases from J, with 25 bases between. In the original analysis: Amplified reference gene primers provided the basis for estimating nucleated cell counts. Measured with immunoSEQ multiplex PCR; TCRdb has only the in-frame clones, and not every one. The D gene and trimming were derived from the DNA, and the V and J assignments and clone size from that table. The sample comprises tens of thousands of clones, 75% to 85% of which are singletons, and roughly 19% rests with the top ten.

The rearrangement links TRBV3-1 (or the pseudogene TRBV3-2) to TRBJ1-1, with D maybe TRBD1 (5 bases). This sequence originates from an elderly woman with acute or convalescent COVID-19. The source material was peripheral blood. The CDR3 DNA follows: TGTGCCAGCAGCCCTCGTCCGGGGGGATTAGGGCGAAATGAAGCTTTCTTT. Translating it yields CASSPRPGGLGRNEAFF.